Below, one TCR beta chain is given with its context. The CDR3 contains 12 residues. With 5 bases removed from V and 5 bases from J, the gap between germline ends came to 9 bases. Per the germline V gene, CDR1 is SGHTA and CDR2 is FQGTGA. The data were taken from a study of human T cells and chemical hapten exposure. The study used a library that attached unique molecular identifiers to individual cDNA molecules. Each CDR3 protein gets one entry after TCRdb re-called the RACE reads with MiXCR. The sample consists of nearly 80,000 distinct CDR3 sequences, around a tenth of them appearing once. Time point of the sample: patch test 1, 2 weeks after DPC sensitization. Treatment denoted: therapeutic diphenylcyclopropenone sensitization with weekly scalp DPC.

This sequence originates from a woman in her forties or fifties with alopecia areata. Some clones in this sample may be carry-over from other donors' samples. The chain couples TRBV7-3 to TRBJ1-1, with D unresolved. This sample comprised whole blood, obtained in connection with sensitization to the hapten diphenylcyclopropenone (DPC). CDR3 region: CASSPARTEAFF. CDR3 nucleotide sequence: TGTGCCAGCAGCCCCGCGAGGACTGAAGCTTTCTTT.